This is a list of T cell receptor beta chains from one sample in a study of cytomegalovirus exposure and HLA in healthy donors. Profiled with immunoSEQ multiplex PCR; TCRdb holds only in-frame clones, not every one. The profile shows 110,000 to 150,000 clones, 80% to 85% of them singletons. What was sequenced was PBMCs. The receptors shown here come from a boy younger than 10 in good health and CMV-seronegative. The CDR3 runs from the conserved cysteine through the conserved F or W. Fields, in order: clone size, J gene, CDR3 length, V gene, D gene, CDR3 DNA, CDR3 protein. D genes are given only for firm matches. Only part of the rows carry a size: once, few, many, or a class if the clone is expanded.

>.|TRBJ1-1|14|TRBV19|.
TGTGCCAGTAGTCCCGGGAACATCAACACTGAAGCTTTCTTT
CASSPGNINTEAFF
>.|TRBJ1-1|15|TRBV7-2|.
TGTGCCAGCAGCTTAGAGGCGGGAGGGAACACTGAAGCTTTCTTT
CASSLEAGGNTEAFF
>.|TRBJ2-7|15|TRBV5-1|TRBD1
TGCGCCAGCAGCGTAGGGGGGGACAGGGGAGAACGGGAGTACTTC
CASSVGGDRGEREYF
>.|TRBJ2-7|17|TRBV5-8|TRBD2
TGTGCCAGCAGCTCACCAATACCGGGGGGGAGGGGACTCGAGCAGTACTTC
CASSSPIPGGRGLEQYF
>.|TRBJ2-3|18|TRBV11-2|TRBD2
TGTGCCAGCAGCCCGAGGTTAATGGAAGCGGGAGCTGGGGATACGCAGTATTTT
CASSPRLMEAGAGDTQYF
>few|TRBJ2-5|18|TRBV27|TRBD2
TGTGCCAGCAGTCCCCGGACTAGCGGGCGCCTGGGGAGGGAGACCCAGTACTTC
CASSPRTSGRLGRETQYF
>.|TRBJ1-4|17|TRBV7-9|TRBD1
TGTGCCAGCAGCACCCTTGAGAGGGGACAGTTTAATGAAAAACTGTTTTTT
CASSTLERGQFNEKLFF
>.|TRBJ2-7|13|TRBV30|.
TGTGCCTGGAGTGTAGCCCCCGCCGGCGAGCAGTACTTC
CAWSVAPAGEQYF
>.|TRBJ1-2|11|TRBV10-3|TRBD1
TGTGCCATCAGCACAGGGGATGGCTACACCTTC
CAISTGDGYTF
>.|TRBJ1-2|13|TRBV30|.
TGTGCCTGGAGGTTCGGGACAAACTATGGCTACACCTTC
CAWRFGTNYGYTF
>.|TRBJ1-1|15|TRBV7-9|.
TGTGCCAGCAGCCCAATGGCAGGGGTGAACACTGAAGCTTTCTTT
CASSPMAGVNTEAFF
>.|TRBJ2-4|13|TRBV28|TRBD1
TGTGCCAGCAGTCGACGAGGGGGCGACATTCAGTACTTC
CASSRRGGDIQYF
>.|TRBJ1-1|16|TRBV27|TRBD1
TGTGCCAGCAGTTTATTCCCAGGACAGGGTAACACTGAAGCTTTCTTT
CASSLFPGQGNTEAFF
>.|TRBJ1-6|14|TRBV9|TRBD1
TGTGCCAGCAGCCCCCGGACAGGGTGGACACCCCTCCACTTT
CASSPRTGWTPLHF
>once|TRBJ1-1|14|TRBV7-3|TRBD1
TGTGCCAGCAGGCCGACAGGGGGCGCGACTGAAGCTTTCTTT
CASRPTGGATEAFF
>.|TRBJ1-2|15|TRBV6-5|TRBD1
TGTGCCAGCAGTTCCCCAGACAGGGGTAACTATGGCTACACCTTC
CASSSPDRGNYGYTF
>.|TRBJ1-2|16|TRBV9|TRBD1
TGTGCCAGCAGATTCGATGCAGGGGGCGCTTCGACTGGCTACACCTTC
CASRFDAGGASTGYTF
>.|TRBJ1-4|14|TRBV29-1|.
TGCAGCGCCCGTATACAGGGAACTAATGAAAAACTGTTTTTT
CSARIQGTNEKLFF
>once|TRBJ1-2|17|TRBV7-2|.
TGTGCCAGCAGCTTAGTCGGCGGGCTTAGGGTGGAGTATGGCTACACCTTC
CASSLVGGLRVEYGYTF
>.|TRBJ2-5|15|TRBV4-3|TRBD2
TGCGCCAGCAGCCAAGGACTAGCGGGCCAAGAGACCCAGTACTTC
CASSQGLAGQETQYF
>.|TRBJ2-1|14|TRBV5-1|TRBD1
TGCGCCAGCAGCTTCGGGACAGGCTACAATGAGCAGTTCTTC
CASSFGTGYNEQFF
>.|TRBJ2-3|15|TRBV6-1|.
TGTGCCAGCAGTGAAATGTTGACAGCCCCAGATACGCAGTATTTT
CASSEMLTAPDTQYF
>.|TRBJ1-2|17|TRBV19|TRBD1
TGTGCCAGTAGGGCGGGGGGATACAGGGGGCTAAGCTATGGCTACACCTTC
CASRAGGYRGLSYGYTF
>.|TRBJ1-1|18|TRBV4-1|TRBD1
TGCGCCAGCAGCCCCGGCCCGAGGGGGCGTTCGGATGTCGCTGAAGCTTTCTTT
CASSPGPRGRSDVAEAFF
>.|TRBJ1-5|11|TRBV21-1|.
TGTGCCATGGCCAATCGGGGGACCCAGCATTTT
CAMANRGTQHF
>.|TRBJ2-3|15|TRBV5-1|TRBD2
TGCGCCAGCAGCCCCCCTAGCGGAATTACAGATACGCAGTATTTT
CASSPPSGITDTQYF
>.|TRBJ1-5|15|TRBV6-1|TRBD1
TGTGCCAGCAGTCCAGGGGGCAGAAGCAATCAGCCCCAGCATTTT
CASSPGGRSNQPQHF
>.|TRBJ1-2|16|TRBV6-1|TRBD1
TGTGCCAGCAGCGAAGCGCCGGGACAGGGGCCCTATGGCTACACCTTC
CASSEAPGQGPYGYTF
>.|TRBJ2-6|15|TRBV7-9|.
TGTGCCAGCAGCCCTCGTGAGTTCGGGGCCAACGTCCTGACTTTC
CASSPREFGANVLTF
>.|TRBJ2-3|14|TRBV29-1|TRBD1
TGCAGCGATACGACAGGGGGCGACACAGATACGCAGTATTTT
CSDTTGGDTDTQYF
>.|TRBJ2-7|13|TRBV19|.
TGTGCCAGTAGTATTAATTACTACTACGAGCAGTACTTC
CASSINYYYEQYF
>.|TRBJ2-2|15|TRBV5-6|.
TGTGCCAGCAGCTTACTTGTTACGAACACCGGGGAGCTGTTTTTT
CASSLLVTNTGELFF
>.|TRBJ2-1|15|TRBV19|.
TGTGCCAGTACCCCCCTTTCTAGTTCCTACAATGAGCAGTTCTTC
CASTPLSSSYNEQFF
>.|TRBJ2-5|12|TRBV7-9|.
TGTGCCAGCAGCTTAGTGGGAGGTACCCAGTACTTC
CASSLVGGTQYF
>.|TRBJ1-1|17|TRBV29-1|TRBD1
TGCAGCGTGACTCTGGGACAGGATGGGCTTTCGTGGACTGAAGCTTTCTTT
CSVTLGQDGLSWTEAFF
>once|TRBJ2-5|14|TRBV29-1|TRBD2
TGCAGCGTCAGACTAGCGGGGGTTGGAGAGACCCAGTACTTC
CSVRLAGVGETQYF
>.|TRBJ1-4|14|TRBV6-5|TRBD1
TGTGCCAGCAGTATGTCCAGGGGGATGGGAAAACTGTTTTTT
CASSMSRGMGKLFF
>.|TRBJ1-6|13|TRBV27|.
TGTGCCACCAAGAACTCGGACAGTAAATCCCTCCACTTT
CATKNSDSKSLHF
>.|TRBJ2-6|16|TRBV4-3|TRBD1
TGCGCCAGCAGCCACTCGACAGGGCTTGGGGCCAACGTCCTGACTTTC
CASSHSTGLGANVLTF
>.|TRBJ2-3|14|TRBV7-2|TRBD2
TGTGCCAGCAGCCTTAGCGGGCCTGGGGATACGCAGTATTTT
CASSLSGPGDTQYF
>.|TRBJ1-1|13|TRBV7-3|.
TGTGCCAGCAGCGTTACTAGGACGACTGAAGCTTTCTTT
CASSVTRTTEAFF
>once|TRBJ2-3|12|TRBV7-2|.
TGTGCCAGCAGCTTTCATTCAGATACGCAGTATTTT
CASSFHSDTQYF
>few|TRBJ1-1|16|TRBV5-4|TRBD1
TGTGCCAGCAGCTTGATACCGGGACAGAAGAACACTGAAGCTTTCTTT
CASSLIPGQKNTEAFF
>.|TRBJ2-5|14|TRBV10-2|TRBD2
TGCGCCAGCAGGGGACTAGCGGGGGCAGAGACCCAGTACTTC
CASRGLAGAETQYF
>.|TRBJ2-4|14|TRBV6-1|TRBD2
TGTGCCAGCAGTGAAATACCCGCTAGCGGGAGAAGAGACTTC
CASSEIPASGRRDF
>.|TRBJ2-7|14|TRBV4-1|.
TGCGCCAGCAGCCATCTCTGGGGCGATCGGGAGCAGTACTTC
CASSHLWGDREQYF
>.|TRBJ2-1|17|TRBV29-1|TRBD2
TGCAGCGTAGGACTAGCGGGGGCCCGTGGCTCCTACAATGAGCAGTTCTTC
CSVGLAGARGSYNEQFF
>.|TRBJ2-7|14|TRBV11-3|.
TGTGCCAGCAGCCCGATACGACAGGGAGGTGAGCAGTACTTC
CASSPIRQGGEQYF
>.|TRBJ2-5|15|TRBV2|.
TGTGCCAGCGGCGGCCACCCGGGATACAAAGAGACCCAGTACTTC
CASGGHPGYKETQYF
>once|TRBJ1-1|14|TRBV5-1|.
TGCGCCAGCAGCCCGACAGGCCTGAACACTGAAGCTTTCTTT
CASSPTGLNTEAFF
>.|TRBJ2-3|16|TRBV5-4|TRBD2
TGTGCCAGCAGCAAAGGACTAGCGGGAAGCACAGATACGCAGTATTTT
CASSKGLAGSTDTQYF
>.|TRBJ2-7|13|TRBV5-6|TRBD1
TGTGCCAGCAGGGGGGACAGGGTGGACGAGCAGTACTTC
CASRGDRVDEQYF
>.|TRBJ2-5|15|TRBV7-8|.
TGTGCCAGCAGCAGGCTCTTAGCGCTTAAAGAGACCCAGTACTTC
CASSRLLALKETQYF
>.|TRBJ1-2|13|TRBV7-3|.
TGTGCCAGCAGCCCCCAGGGTGGCTATGGCTACACCTTC
CASSPQGGYGYTF
>.|TRBJ1-5|15|TRBV27|TRBD1
TGTGCCAGCAGTCAGGGACAGAGAACATTACAGCCCCAGCATTTT
CASSQGQRTLQPQHF
>once|TRBJ1-2|13|TRBV27|.
TGTGCCAGCAGTTTACGGGGAGGTTATGGCTACACCTTC
CASSLRGGYGYTF
>once|TRBJ2-7|13|TRBV27|.
TGTGCCAGCAGTTCAACCCCCAGCTACGAGCAGTACTTC
CASSSTPSYEQYF
>few|TRBJ2-7|15|TRBV5-1|.
TGCGCCAGCAGCTTGTCGCAGGGGGGCCCCTACGAGCAGTACTTC
CASSLSQGGPYEQYF
>few|TRBJ2-7|16|TRBV4-3|TRBD1
TGCGCCAGCAGCCTAGTAGCGGGACAGGGGAACGTCGAGCAGTACTTC
CASSLVAGQGNVEQYF
>.|TRBJ2-7|14|TRBV4-2|.
TGTGCCAGCAGCCAAGACAGGTCAGGGGACGAGCAGTACTTC
CASSQDRSGDEQYF